Listed here is a single T cell receptor beta chain. Under the authors' procedure: It was from reference gene primer amplification that nucleated cell counts were estimated. Here immunoSEQ multiplex PCR was the method, and the copy in TCRdb shows in-frame clones only, minus some. V and J calls and clone size are given by that table; D and trimming were obtained from the DNA. Of approximately 400,000 clones listed, about 91% were seen once; the top ten hold around an eighth. The CDR3 runs to 15 residues. In germline, CDR1 is MNHEY, CDR2 SMNVEV (reference sequence). The V and J ends lost 3 bases and 3 bases, in that order; junction bases with no gene match: 4. The source of the sample is a study of blood T cell repertoires in COVID-19. Background on the study: The United States, Italy and Spain supplied acute and convalescent COVID-19 samples.

Enrolment of Seattle patients took place during active infection, and they were followed longitudinally. The sequence was obtained from a woman aged 45 to 65 with COVID-19, enrolled during active disease. Sample: peripheral blood. V is TRBV27 and J is TRBJ2-3; 9 bases match TRBD1. Here the CDR3 DNA reads TGTGCCAGCAGTTTTGGGACAGGGAGGACAGATACGCAGTATTTT. Translating it yields CASSFGTGRTDTQYF.